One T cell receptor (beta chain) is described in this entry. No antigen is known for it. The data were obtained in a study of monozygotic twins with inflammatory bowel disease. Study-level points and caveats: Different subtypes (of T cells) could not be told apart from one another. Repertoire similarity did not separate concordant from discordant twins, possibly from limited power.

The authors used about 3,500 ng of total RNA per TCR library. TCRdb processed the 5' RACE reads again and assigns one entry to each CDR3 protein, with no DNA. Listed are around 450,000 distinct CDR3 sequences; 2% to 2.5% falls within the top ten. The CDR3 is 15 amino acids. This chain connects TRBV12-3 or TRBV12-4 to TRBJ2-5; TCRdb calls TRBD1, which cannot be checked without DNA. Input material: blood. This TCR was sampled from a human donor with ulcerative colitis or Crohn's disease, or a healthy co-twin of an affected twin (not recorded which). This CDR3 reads CASSYRVARTETQYF.